This T cell receptor (beta chain) derives from a study of regulatory T cells in long-lasting Graves disease. Study-level background: Over 5 years on antithyroid drugs plus positive TSH receptor antibodies marked Graves' disease as persistent.

Library construction for TCR beta used iRepertoire HTBI primers and Arm-PCR of CDR3 regions. Using its own MiXCR run on the multiplex PCR reads, TCRdb lists one record per CDR3 protein. This sample has approximately 400,000 distinct CDR3 sequences; approximately 25% occur once, and the top ten carry under 35%. This clonotype was counted ten times or more. Time point in this sample: persistent/refractory GD, antithyroid drugs over 5 years with positive TRAb. Following extraction of RNA from PBMCs, that RNA was used to make the TCR library. This TCR derives from a woman aged 40 to 50 with Graves disease. The input for sequencing was peripheral blood mononuclear cells (PBMCs), taken when the disease was refractory, from a patient treated with antithyroid drugs.

Written as DNA, the CDR3 is TGCAGTGCTAGAGAACTAGCTAGCGGGAGGGCCTACGAGCAGTACTTC. This encodes CSARELASGRAYEQYF. The chain combines TRBV20-1 with TRBJ2-7, with 12 bases aligning to TRBD2. Looked up from germline, CDR1 is DFQATT and CDR2 is SNEGSKA (reference sequence). The CDR3 contains 16 residues. J lost 2 bases, V lost 0 bases, and 5 bases had no gene match.